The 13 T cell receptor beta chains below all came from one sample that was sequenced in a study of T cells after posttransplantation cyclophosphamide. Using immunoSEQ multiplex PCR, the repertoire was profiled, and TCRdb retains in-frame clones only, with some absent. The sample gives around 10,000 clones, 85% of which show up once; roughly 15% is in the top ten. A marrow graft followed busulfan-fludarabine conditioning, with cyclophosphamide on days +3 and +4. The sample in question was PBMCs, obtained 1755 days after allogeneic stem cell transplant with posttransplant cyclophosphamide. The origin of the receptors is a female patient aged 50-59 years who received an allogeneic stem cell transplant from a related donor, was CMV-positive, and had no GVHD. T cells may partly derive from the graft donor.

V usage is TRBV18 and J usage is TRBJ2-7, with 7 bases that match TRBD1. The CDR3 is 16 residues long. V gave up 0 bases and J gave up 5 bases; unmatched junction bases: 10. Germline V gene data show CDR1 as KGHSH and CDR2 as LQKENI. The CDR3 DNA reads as TGTGCCAGCTCACCACCGGTTCCGGACAGGCAGCACGAGCAGTACTTC. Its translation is CASSPPVPDRQHEQYF.

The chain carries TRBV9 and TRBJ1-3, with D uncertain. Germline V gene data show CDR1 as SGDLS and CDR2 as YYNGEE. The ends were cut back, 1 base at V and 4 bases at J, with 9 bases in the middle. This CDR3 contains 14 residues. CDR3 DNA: TGTGCCAGCAGCGTACAGGACTGGGGAAACACCATATATTTT. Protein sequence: CASSVQDWGNTIYF.

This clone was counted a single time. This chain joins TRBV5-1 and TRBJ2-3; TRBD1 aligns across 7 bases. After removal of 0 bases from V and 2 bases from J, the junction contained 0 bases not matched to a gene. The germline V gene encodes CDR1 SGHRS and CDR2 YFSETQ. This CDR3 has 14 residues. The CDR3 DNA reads TGCGCCAGCAGCTTGGAGGGGGCCACAGATACGCAGTATTTT. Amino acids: CASSLEGATDTQYF.

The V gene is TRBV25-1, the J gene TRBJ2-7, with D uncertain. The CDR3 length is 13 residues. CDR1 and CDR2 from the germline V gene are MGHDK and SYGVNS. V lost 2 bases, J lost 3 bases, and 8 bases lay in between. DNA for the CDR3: TGTGCCAGCAGTGAACGCGTCAACTACGAGCAGTACTTC. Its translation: CASSERVNYEQYF.

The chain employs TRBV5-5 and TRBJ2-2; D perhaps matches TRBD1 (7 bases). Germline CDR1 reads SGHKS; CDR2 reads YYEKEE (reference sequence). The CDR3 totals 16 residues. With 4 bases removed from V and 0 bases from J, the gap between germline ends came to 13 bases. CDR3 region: CASSPTGTSNTGELFF. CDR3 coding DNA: TGTGCCAGCAGCCCGACAGGGACTTCGAACACCGGGGAGCTGTTTTTT.

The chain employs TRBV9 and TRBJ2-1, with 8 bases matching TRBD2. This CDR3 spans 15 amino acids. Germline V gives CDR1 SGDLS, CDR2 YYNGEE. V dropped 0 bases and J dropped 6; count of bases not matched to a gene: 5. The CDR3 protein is CASSVELAVLNEQFF. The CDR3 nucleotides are TGTGCCAGCAGCGTAGAACTAGCGGTTCTCAATGAGCAGTTCTTC.

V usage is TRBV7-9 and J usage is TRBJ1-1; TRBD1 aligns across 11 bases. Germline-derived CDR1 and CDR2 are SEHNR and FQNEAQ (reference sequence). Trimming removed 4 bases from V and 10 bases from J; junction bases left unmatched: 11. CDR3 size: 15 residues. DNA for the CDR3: TGTGCCAGCAGCTCGGATAGGACAGGGGGCTGGTCAGCTTTCTTT. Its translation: CASSSDRTGGWSAFF. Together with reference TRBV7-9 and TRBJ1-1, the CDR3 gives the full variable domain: DTGVSQNPRHKITKRGQNVTFRCDPISEHNRLYWYRQTLGQGPEFLTYFQNEAQLEKSRLLSDRFSAERPKGSFSTLEIQRTEQGDSAMYLCASSSDRTGGWSAFFGQGTRLTVV.

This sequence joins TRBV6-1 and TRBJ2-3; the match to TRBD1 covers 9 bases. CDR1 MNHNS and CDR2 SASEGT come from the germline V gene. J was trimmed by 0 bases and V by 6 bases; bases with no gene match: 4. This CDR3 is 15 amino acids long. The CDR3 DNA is TGTGCCAGCAGACTCGACAGGGGGAGCACAGATACGCAGTATTTT. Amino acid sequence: CASRLDRGSTDTQYF.

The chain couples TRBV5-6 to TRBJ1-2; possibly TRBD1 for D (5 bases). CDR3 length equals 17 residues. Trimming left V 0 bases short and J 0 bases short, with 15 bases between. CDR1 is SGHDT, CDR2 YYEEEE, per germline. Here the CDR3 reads CASSLGGGELTNYGYTF. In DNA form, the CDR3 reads TGTGCCAGCAGCTTGGGGGGCGGGGAACTTACTAACTATGGCTACACCTTC.

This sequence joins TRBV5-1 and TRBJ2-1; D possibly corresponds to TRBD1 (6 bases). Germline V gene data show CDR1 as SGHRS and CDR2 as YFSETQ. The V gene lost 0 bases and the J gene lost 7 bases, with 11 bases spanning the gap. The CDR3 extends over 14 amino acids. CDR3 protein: CASSLAGRGNEQFF. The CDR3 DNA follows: TGCGCCAGCAGCTTGGCCGGCAGGGGAAATGAGCAGTTCTTC.

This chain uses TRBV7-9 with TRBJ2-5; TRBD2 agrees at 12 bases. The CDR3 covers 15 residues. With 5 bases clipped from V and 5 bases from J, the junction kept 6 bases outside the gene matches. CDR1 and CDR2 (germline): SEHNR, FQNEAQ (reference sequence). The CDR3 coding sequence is TGTGCCAGCAGCGTGAGACTAGCGGGAGTGGAGACCCAGTACTTC. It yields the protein CASSVRLAGVETQYF. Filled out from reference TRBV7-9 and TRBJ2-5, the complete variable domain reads DTGVSQNPRHKITKRGQNVTFRCDPISEHNRLYWYRQTLGQGPEFLTYFQNEAQLEKSRLLSDRFSAERPKGSFSTLEIQRTEQGDSAMYLCASSVRLAGVETQYFGPGTRLLVL.

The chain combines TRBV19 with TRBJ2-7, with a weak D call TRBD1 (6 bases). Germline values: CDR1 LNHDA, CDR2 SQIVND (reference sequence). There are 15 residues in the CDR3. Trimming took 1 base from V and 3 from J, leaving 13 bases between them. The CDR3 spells CASSIGPPGVYEQYF. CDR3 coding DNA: TGTGCCAGTAGTATAGGCCCCCCAGGGGTCTACGAGCAGTACTTC.

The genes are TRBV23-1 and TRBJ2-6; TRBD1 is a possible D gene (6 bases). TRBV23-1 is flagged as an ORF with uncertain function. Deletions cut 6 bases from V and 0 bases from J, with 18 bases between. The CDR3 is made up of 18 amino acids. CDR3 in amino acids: CASSPFTGPSSGANVLTF. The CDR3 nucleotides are TGCGCCAGCAGCCCCTTTACAGGGCCGAGCTCTGGGGCCAACGTCCTGACTTTC.